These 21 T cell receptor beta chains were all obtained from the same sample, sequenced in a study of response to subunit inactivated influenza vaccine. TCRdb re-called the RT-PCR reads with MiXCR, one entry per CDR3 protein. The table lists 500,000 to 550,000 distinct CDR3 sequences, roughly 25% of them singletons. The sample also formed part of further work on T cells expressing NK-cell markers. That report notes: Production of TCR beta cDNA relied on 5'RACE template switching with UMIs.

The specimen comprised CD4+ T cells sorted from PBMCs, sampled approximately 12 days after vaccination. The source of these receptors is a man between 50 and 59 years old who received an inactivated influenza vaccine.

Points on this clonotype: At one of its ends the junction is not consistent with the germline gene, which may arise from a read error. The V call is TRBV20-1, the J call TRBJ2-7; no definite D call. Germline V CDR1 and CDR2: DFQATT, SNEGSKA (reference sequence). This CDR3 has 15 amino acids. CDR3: CCAPEMTSLSYEQYF. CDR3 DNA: TGCTGTGCCCCGGAGATGACTTCCCTCTCCTACGAGCAGTACTTC.

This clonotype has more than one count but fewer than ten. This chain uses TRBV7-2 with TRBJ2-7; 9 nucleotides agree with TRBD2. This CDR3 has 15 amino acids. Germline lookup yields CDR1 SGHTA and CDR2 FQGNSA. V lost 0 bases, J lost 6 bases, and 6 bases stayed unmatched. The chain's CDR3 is CASSLALAGYGEQYF. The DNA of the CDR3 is TGTGCCAGCAGCTTAGCCCTAGCGGGGTATGGCGAGCAGTACTTC. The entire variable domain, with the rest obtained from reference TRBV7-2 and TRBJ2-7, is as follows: GAGVSQSPSNKVTEKGKDVELRCDPISGHTALYWYRQSLGQGLEFLIYFQGNSAPDKSGLPSDRFSAERTGGSVSTLTIQRTQQEDSAVYLCASSLALAGYGEQYFGPGTRLTVT.

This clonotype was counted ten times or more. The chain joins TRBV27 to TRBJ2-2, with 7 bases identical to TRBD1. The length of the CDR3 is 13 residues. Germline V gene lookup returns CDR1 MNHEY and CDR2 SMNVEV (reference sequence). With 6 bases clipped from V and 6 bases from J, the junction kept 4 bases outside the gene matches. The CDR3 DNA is TGTGCCAGCAGGAACAGGGGCGCCGGGGAGCTGTTTTTT. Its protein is CASRNRGAGELFF.

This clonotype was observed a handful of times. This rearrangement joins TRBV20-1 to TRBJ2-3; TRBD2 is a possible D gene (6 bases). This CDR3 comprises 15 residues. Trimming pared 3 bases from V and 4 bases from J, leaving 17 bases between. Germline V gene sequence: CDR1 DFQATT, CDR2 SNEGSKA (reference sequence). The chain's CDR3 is CSASGGGDHPDTQYF. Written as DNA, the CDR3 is TGCAGTGCTAGTGGAGGAGGGGATCATCCAGATACGCAGTATTTT.

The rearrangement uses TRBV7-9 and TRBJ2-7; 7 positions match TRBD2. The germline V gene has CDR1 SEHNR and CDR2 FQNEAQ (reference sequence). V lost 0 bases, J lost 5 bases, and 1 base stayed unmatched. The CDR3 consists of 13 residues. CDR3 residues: CASSLAAGNEQYF. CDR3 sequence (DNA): TGTGCCAGCAGCTTAGCAGCGGGGAACGAGCAGTACTTC.

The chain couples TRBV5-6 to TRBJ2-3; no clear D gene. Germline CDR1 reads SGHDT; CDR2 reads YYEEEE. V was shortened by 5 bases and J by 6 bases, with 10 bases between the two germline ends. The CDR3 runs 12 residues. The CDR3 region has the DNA TGTGCCAGCAGAATCGCTGGGGATACGCAGTATTTT. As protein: CASRIAGDTQYF.

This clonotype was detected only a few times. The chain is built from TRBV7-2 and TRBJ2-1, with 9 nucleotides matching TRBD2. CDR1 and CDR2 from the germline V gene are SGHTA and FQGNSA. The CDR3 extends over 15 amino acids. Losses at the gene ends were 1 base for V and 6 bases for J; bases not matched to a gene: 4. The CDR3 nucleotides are TGTGCCAGCAGCTTAGGTAGCGGGAGAGGCAATGAGCAGTTCTTC. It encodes CASSLGSGRGNEQFF.

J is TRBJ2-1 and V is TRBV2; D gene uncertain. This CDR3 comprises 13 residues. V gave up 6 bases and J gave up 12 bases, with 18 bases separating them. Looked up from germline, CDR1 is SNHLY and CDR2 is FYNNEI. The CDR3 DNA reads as TGTGCCAGCAGCCAGAGGACCCCGACGGGGCAGTTCTTC. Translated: CASSQRTPTGQFF.

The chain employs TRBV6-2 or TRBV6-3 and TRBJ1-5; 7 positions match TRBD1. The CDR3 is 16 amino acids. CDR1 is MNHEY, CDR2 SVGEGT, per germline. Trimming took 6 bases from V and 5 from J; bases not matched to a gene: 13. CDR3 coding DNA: TGTGCCAGCAGCCGCTCTACCGGGACAGAATATCAGCCCCAGCATTTT. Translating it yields CASSRSTGTEYQPQHF.

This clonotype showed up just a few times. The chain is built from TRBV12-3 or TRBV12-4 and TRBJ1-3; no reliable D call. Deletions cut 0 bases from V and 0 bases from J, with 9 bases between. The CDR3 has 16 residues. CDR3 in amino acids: CASSLAPKSSGNTIYF. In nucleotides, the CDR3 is TGTGCCAGCAGTTTAGCGCCAAAGAGCTCTGGAAACACCATATATTTT.

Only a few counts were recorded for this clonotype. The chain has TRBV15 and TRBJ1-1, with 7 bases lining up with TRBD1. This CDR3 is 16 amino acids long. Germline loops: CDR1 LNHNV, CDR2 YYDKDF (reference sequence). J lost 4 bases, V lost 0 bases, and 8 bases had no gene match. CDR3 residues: CATSRDWRGLGTEAFF. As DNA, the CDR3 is TGTGCCACCAGCAGAGATTGGAGGGGGCTGGGCACTGAAGCTTTCTTT.

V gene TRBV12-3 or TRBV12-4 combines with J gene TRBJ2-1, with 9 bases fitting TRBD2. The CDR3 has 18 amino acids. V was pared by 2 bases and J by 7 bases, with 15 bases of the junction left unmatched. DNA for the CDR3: TGTGCCAGCAGTTTAACCCCGCTGGGGCTAGCGGGAAATAATGAGCAGTTCTTC. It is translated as CASSLTPLGLAGNNEQFF.

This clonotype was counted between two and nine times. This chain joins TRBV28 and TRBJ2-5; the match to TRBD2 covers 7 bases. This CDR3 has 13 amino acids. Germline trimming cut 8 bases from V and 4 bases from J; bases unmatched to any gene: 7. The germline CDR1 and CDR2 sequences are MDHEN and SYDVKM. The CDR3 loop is CASYGTMGETQYF. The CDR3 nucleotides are TGTGCCAGCTATGGGACTATGGGAGAGACCCAGTACTTC.

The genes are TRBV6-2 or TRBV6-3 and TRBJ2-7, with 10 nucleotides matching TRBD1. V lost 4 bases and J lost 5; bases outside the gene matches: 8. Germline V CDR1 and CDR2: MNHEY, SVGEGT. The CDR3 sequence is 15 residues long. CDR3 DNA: TGTGCCAGCAGTTCGATCGGACAGGGGGATGACGAGCAGTACTTC. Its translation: CASSSIGQGDDEQYF.

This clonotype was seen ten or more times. CDR3: CASKNRLENTEAFF. The CDR3 coding sequence is TGTGCCAGCAAAAACAGGCTGGAGAACACTGAAGCTTTCTTT. The J gene is TRBJ1-1, the V gene TRBV7-2; perhaps TRBD1 as D (5 bases). Germline CDR1 is SGHTA and CDR2 is FQGNSA. The V end was cut by 7 bases, the J end by 1 base, with 13 bases between. The CDR3 has 14 residues.

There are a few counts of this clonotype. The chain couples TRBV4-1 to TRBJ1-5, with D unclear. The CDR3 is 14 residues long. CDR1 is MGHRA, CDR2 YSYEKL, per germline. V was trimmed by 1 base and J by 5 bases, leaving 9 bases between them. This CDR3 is CASSQGQAHQPQHF. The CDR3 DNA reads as TGCGCCAGCAGCCAAGGGCAGGCTCATCAGCCCCAGCATTTT.

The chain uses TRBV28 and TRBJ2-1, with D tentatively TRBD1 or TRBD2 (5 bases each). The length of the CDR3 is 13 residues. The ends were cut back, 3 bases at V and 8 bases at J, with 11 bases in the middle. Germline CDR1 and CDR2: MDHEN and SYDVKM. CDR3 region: CASSLGQEDEQFF. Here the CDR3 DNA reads TGTGCCAGCAGTTTGGGGCAGGAGGATGAGCAGTTCTTC.

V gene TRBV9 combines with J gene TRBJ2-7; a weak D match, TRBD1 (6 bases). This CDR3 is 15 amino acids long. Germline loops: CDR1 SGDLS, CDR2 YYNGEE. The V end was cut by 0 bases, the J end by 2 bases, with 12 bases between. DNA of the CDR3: TGTGCCAGCAGCGTAGACCCCGGACAGACCTACGAGCAGTACTTC. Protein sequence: CASSVDPGQTYEQYF.

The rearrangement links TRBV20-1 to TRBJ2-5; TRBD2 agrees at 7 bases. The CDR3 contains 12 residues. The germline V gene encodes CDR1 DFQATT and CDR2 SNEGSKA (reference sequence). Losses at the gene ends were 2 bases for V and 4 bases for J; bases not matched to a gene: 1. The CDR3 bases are TGCAGTGCTAGACCGGGGGGAGAGACCCAGTACTTC. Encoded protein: CSARPGGETQYF.

The CDR3 coding sequence is TGCGCCAGCAGACTAGCGGGGGCCGATTACTACAATGAGCAGTTCTTC. Its translation is CASRLAGADYYNEQFF. The V gene is TRBV5-1, the J gene TRBJ2-1; the match to TRBD2 covers 11 bases. CDR3 length equals 16 residues. Germline V gene sequence: CDR1 SGHRS, CDR2 YFSETQ. V dropped 5 bases and J dropped 3; count of bases not matched to a gene: 7.

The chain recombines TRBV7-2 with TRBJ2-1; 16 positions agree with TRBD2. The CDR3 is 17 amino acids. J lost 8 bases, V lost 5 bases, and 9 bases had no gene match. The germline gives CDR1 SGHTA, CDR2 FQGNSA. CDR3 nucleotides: TGTGCCAGCAGCGCCACCGGGACTAGCGGGGGGGCATATGAGCAGTTCTTC. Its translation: CASSATGTSGGAYEQFF.